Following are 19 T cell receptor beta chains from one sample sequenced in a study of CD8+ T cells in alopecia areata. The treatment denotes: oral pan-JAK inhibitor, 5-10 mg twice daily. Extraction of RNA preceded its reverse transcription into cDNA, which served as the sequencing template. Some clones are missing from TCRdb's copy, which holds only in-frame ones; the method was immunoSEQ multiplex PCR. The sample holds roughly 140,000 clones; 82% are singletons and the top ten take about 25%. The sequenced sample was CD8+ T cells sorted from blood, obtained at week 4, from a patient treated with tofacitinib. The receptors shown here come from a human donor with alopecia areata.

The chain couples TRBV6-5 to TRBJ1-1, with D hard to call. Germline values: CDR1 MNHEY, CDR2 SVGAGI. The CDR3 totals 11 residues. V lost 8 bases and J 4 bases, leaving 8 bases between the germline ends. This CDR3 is CASGVGTEAFF. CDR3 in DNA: TGTGCCAGCGGCGTTGGCACTGAAGCTTTCTTT.

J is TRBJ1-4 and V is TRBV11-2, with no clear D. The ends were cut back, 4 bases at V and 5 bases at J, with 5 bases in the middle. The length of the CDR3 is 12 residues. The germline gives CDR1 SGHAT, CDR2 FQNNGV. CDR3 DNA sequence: TGTGCCAGCAGCTCATCGAATGAAAAACTGTTTTTT. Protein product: CASSSSNEKLFF. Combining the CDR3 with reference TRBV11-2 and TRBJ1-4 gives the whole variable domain EAGVAQSPRYKIIEKRQSVAFWCNPISGHATLYWYQQILGQGPKLLIQFQNNGVVDDSQLPKDRFSAERLKGVDSTLKIQPAKLEDSAVYLCASSSSNEKLFFGSGTQLSVL.

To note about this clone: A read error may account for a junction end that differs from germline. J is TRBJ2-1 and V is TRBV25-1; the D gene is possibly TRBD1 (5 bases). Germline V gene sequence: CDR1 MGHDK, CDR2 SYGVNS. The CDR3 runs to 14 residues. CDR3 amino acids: CASSATESYSEQFF. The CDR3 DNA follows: TGTGCCAGCAGTGCGACAGAATCCTACAGTGAGCAGTTCTTC.

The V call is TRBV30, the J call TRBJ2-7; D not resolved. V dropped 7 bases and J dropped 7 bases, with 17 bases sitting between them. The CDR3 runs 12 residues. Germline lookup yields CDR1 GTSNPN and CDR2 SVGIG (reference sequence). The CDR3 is CALDGGSGEQYF. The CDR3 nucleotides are TGTGCCTTAGATGGCGGATCCGGGGAGCAGTACTTC.

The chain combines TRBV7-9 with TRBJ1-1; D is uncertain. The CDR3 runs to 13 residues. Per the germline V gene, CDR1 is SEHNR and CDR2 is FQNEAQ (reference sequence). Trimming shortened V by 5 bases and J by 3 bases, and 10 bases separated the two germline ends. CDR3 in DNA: TGTGCCAGCAGCCCTCCCGGGGACACTGAAGCTTTCTTT. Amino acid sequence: CASSPPGDTEAFF.

In nucleotides, the CDR3 is TGCAGCGTTGATGTCCAGGGGGAAACCTACGAGCAGTACTTC. Its translation: CSVDVQGETYEQYF. The rearrangement uses TRBV29-1 and TRBJ2-7; 7 positions agree with TRBD1. The V and J ends lost 3 bases and 2 bases, in that order; junction bases with no gene match: 7. This CDR3 has 14 residues. Germline CDR1 reads SQVTM; CDR2 reads ANQGSEA.

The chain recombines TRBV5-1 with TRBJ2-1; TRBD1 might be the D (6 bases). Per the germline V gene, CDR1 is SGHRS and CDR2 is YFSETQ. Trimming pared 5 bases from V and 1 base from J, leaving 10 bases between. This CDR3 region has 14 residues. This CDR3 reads CASRPTGSYNEQFF. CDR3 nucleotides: TGCGCCAGCAGACCGACAGGTTCCTACAATGAGCAGTTCTTC.

The CDR3 DNA is TGTGCCAGCAGCCCCATCCACCGTGGGACAGGGGTGAGGCATGAGCAGTTCTTC. Amino acids: CASSPIHRGTGVRHEQFF. This chain links TRBV7-8 with TRBJ2-1, with 10 positions matching TRBD1. Germline CDR1 SGHVS, CDR2 FQNEAQ. V lost 5 bases to trimming and J lost 8 bases; unmatched junction nucleotides: 18. The CDR3 spans 18 residues.

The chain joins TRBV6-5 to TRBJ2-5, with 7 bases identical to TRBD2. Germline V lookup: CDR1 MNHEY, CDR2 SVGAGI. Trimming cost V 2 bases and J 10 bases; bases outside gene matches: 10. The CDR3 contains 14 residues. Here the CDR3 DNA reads TGTGCCAGCAGTTACCAACTCCTTACGGGAGGCCAGTACTTC. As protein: CASSYQLLTGGQYF.

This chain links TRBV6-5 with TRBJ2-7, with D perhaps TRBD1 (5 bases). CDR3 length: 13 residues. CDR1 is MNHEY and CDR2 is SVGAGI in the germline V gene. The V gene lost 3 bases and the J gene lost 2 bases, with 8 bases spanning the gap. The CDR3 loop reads CASSYGQPYEQYF. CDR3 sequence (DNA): TGTGCCAGCAGTTATGGACAACCCTACGAGCAGTACTTC.

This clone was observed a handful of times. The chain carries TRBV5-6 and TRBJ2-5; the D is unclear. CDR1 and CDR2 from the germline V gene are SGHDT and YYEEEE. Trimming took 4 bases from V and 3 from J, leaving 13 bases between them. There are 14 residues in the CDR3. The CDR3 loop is CASSMTGQKETQYF. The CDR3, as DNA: TGTGCCAGCAGCATGACCGGGCAAAAAGAGACCCAGTACTTC. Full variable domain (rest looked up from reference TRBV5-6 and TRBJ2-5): DAGVTQSPTHLIKTRGQQVTLRCSPKSGHDTVSWYQQALGQGPQFIFQYYEEEERQRGNFPDRFSGHQFPNYSSELNVNALLLGDSALYLCASSMTGQKETQYFGPGTRLLVL.

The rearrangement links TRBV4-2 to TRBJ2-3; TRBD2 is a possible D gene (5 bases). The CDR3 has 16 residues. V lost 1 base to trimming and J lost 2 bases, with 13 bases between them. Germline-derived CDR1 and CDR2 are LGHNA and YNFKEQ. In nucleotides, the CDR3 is TGTGCCAGCAGCCAAGTGGCGGGTCTTACCACAGATACGCAGTATTTT. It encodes CASSQVAGLTTDTQYF.

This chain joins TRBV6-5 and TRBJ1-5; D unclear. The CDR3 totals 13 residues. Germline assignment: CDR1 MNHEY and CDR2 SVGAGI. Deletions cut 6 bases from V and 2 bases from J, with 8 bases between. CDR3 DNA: TGTGCCAGCAGCCTCACCCGCAATCAGCCCCAGCATTTT. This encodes CASSLTRNQPQHF.

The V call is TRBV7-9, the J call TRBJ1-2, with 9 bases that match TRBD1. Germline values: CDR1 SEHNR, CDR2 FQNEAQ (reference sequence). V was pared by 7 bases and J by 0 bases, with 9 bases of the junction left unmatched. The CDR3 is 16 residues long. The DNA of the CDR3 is TGTGCCAGCAACGCCCGGGGGACAGGGACTAACTATGGCTACACCTTC. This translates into CASNARGTGTNYGYTF.

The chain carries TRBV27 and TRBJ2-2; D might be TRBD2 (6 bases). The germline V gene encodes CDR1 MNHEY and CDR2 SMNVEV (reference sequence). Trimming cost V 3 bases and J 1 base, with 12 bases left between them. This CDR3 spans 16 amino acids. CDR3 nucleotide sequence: TGTGCCAGCAGTTTCGGGACTGACGGGAACACCGGGGAGCTGTTTTTT. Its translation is CASSFGTDGNTGELFF.

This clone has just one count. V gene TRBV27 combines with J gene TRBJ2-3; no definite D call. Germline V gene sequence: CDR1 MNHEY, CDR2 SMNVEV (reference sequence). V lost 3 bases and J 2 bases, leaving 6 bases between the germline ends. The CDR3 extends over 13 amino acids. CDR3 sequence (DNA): TGTGCCAGCAGTTTGGGTTACACAGATACGCAGTATTTT. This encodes CASSLGYTDTQYF.

For the CDR3, the DNA is TGCGCCAGCAGCCATTCTGGGACAGGGGAGGTCTACGAGCAGTACTTC. It codes for CASSHSGTGEVYEQYF. The chain employs TRBV4-3 and TRBJ2-5; 10 nucleotides align to TRBD1. With the DNA end fitting TRBJ2-7 better, the J assignment may be wrong. Germline CDR1 and CDR2: LGHNA and YSLEER. The CDR3 runs to 16 residues.

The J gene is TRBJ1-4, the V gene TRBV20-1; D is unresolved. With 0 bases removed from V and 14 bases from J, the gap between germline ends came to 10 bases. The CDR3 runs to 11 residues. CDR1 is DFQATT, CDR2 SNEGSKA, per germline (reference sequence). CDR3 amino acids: CSARERGLLFF. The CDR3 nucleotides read TGCAGTGCTAGAGAGAGAGGTCTTCTGTTTTTT.

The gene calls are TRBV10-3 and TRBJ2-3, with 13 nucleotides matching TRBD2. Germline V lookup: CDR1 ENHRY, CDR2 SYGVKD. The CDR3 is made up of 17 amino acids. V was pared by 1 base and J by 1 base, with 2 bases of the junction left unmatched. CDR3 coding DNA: TGTGCCATCAGTGAGTACGGACTAGCGGGGGGCACAGATACGCAGTATTTT. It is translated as CAISEYGLAGGTDTQYF.